This TCR beta chain was documented in a study of blood T cell repertoires in COVID-19. Overall study: Samples taken during acute and convalescent COVID-19 were collected in the United States, Italy and Spain.

In terms of age and location, participants ranged from roughly 18 to 89 years and lived in approximately 26 US areas. V was pared by 3 bases and J by 8 bases, with 7 bases between. The CDR3 extends over 12 amino acids. Germline V gene data show CDR1 as SGHVS and CDR2 as FQNEAQ. As originally analysed: It was from reference gene primer amplification that nucleated cell counts were estimated. This table comes from immunoSEQ multiplex PCR, and its TCRdb copy is limited to in-frame clones, with some not included. For V, J and clone size, that table is used; D and trimming come from the DNA. This table holds 140,000 to 150,000 clones, 70% to 90% found once.

This receptor was taken from a woman aged 45 to 65 with acute COVID-19. The sample comprised PBMCs or T cells enriched from blood (not recorded which). The chain employs TRBV7-8 and TRBJ1-4, with D perhaps matching TRBD1 (5 bases). As DNA, the CDR3 is TGTGCCAGCAGCTTTAACAGGGAAAAACTGTTTTTT. Translating it yields CASSFNREKLFF.